This T cell receptor (beta chain) originates from a study of healthy donors' naive CD4 and CD8 T cells. A linear amplification protocol produced the TCR libraries from around 510 ng of total RNA. One entry per CDR3 protein results from TCRdb running MiXCR on the reads. The sample consists of 200,000 or so distinct CDR3 sequences, under 85% of them appearing once. This TCR was recovered from a pool of human donors in good health; the sample pools cells from several healthy donors. The sequenced material came from naive CD4+ and CD8+ T cells sorted from blood, pooled from several donors.

CDR3 in amino acids: CASSPHQASIEAFF. DNA of the CDR3: TGTGCCAGCAGCCCTCACCAGGCAAGCATTGAAGCTTTCTTT. This chain links TRBV28 with TRBJ1-1; the D is unclear. Trimming removed 6 bases from V and 7 bases from J, with 18 bases in between. The CDR3 length is 14 residues. In germline, CDR1 is MDHEN, CDR2 SYDVKM. The full variable domain, rest sourced from reference TRBV28 and TRBJ1-1, is DVKVTQSSRYLVKRTGEKVFLECVQDMDHENMFWYRQDPGLGLRLIYFSYDVKMKEKGDIPEGYSVSREKKERFSLILESASTNQTSMYLCASSPHQASIEAFFGQGTRLTVV.